The next 2 T cell receptor beta chains were all read from a single sample in a study of Graves' ophthalmopathy and Graves' hyperthyroidism. The sequenced template was RNA, covering the TCR beta CDR3 region. In the first round, RT-PCR was carried out with HTBI primers, and a multiplex PCR formed the second round. TCRdb redid the calling of the multiplex PCR reads with MiXCR, one entry per CDR3 protein. The top ten clones hold roughly 45% of a sample with 600,000 to 950,000 distinct CDR3 sequences, roughly two fifths of them seen once. The sequenced sample consisted of peripheral blood. The receptors originated from an adult man with Graves' ophthalmopathy.

The sample holds a few counts of this clonotype. The chain couples TRBV7-9 to TRBJ2-5; 7 bases are shared with TRBD1. CDR1 SEHNR and CDR2 FQNEAQ come from the germline V gene (reference sequence). V lost 3 bases, J lost 4 bases, and 14 bases stayed unmatched. This CDR3 is 17 amino acids long. CDR3 DNA sequence: TGTGCCAGCAGCTTGGGGGTGACAGGGATTAATCCAGAGACCCAGTACTTC. This translates into CASSLGVTGINPETQYF.

This clonotype was recorded a few times. This chain uses TRBV7-9 with TRBJ2-7; maybe TRBD1 (8 bases). Germline V gene lookup returns CDR1 SEHNR and CDR2 FQNEAQ (reference sequence). The CDR3 is 13 residues long. The V and J ends lost 11 bases and 5 bases respectively, with 19 bases between them. CDR3 sequence reads: CAGVRQGRDEQYF. The CDR3 DNA sequence: TGTGCCGGAGTGCGACAGGGGAGGGACGAGCAGTACTTC.